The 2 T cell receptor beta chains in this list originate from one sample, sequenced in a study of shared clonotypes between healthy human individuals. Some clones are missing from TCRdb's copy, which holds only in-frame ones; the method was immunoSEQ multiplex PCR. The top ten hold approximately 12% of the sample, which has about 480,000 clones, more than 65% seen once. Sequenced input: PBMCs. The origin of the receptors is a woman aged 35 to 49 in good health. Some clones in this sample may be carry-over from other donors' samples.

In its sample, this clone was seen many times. The CDR3 DNA follows: TGTGCCAGCAGCATGACAGGGGCGGTGGAGGATACGCAGTATTTT. Its protein product is CASSMTGAVEDTQYF. The genes are TRBV28 and TRBJ2-3, with 8 nucleotides matching TRBD1. The germline V gene has CDR1 MDHEN and CDR2 SYDVKM. The CDR3 has 15 residues. The V gene end was trimmed by 6 bases and the J gene end by 6 bases; junction bases not matched to a gene: 11.

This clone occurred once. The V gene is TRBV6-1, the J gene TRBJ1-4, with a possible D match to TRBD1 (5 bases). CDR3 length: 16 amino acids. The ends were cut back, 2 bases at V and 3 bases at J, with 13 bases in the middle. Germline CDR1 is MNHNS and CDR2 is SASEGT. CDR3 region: CASSETSRGANEKLFF. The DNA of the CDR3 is TGTGCCAGCAGTGAAACATCTCGAGGGGCTAATGAAAAACTGTTTTTT.